One and the same sample provided the 12 T cell receptor beta chains below, sequenced in a study of cytomegalovirus exposure and HLA in healthy donors. Data came from immunoSEQ multiplex PCR; TCRdb stores just in-frame clones and leaves some out. The sample includes some 140,000 clones, roughly 79% seen only once; the top ten take roughly 27%. The sample comprised PBMCs. These receptors all come from a man under 40 in good health and CMV-seropositive.

The rearrangement links TRBV2 to TRBJ2-1; TRBD2 agrees at 14 bases. The CDR3 is 20 amino acids. V shed 5 bases, J shed 0 bases, and the junction held 12 bases outside the gene matches. The germline V gene has CDR1 SNHLY and CDR2 FYNNEI. CDR3 in DNA: TGTGCCAGCAGTACCCCCGGGACTAGCGGGAGAGAGAGCTCCTACAATGAGCAGTTCTTC. Translated, it gives CASSTPGTSGRESSYNEQFF.

The J gene is TRBJ2-7, the V gene TRBV5-1; weak D call: TRBD1 (5 bases). V dropped 0 bases and J dropped 2 bases, with 15 bases sitting between them. Germline lookup yields CDR1 SGHRS and CDR2 YFSETQ. CDR3 length equals 16 residues. The CDR3 is CASSLEPTGSTYEQYF. The CDR3 bases are TGCGCCAGCAGCTTGGAGCCAACAGGTAGCACCTACGAGCAGTACTTC.

The rearrangement joins TRBV25-1 to TRBJ2-5; unclear D gene. V lost 7 bases to trimming and J lost 7 bases, with 10 bases between them. This CDR3 contains 11 residues. Germline V gene data show CDR1 as MGHDK and CDR2 as SYGVNS. The CDR3 region has the DNA TGTGCCAGCATCCTCCACGGGACCCAGTACTTC. Residues: CASILHGTQYF.

This chain uses TRBV5-1 with TRBJ1-1; 11 bases fit TRBD1. Germline values: CDR1 SGHRS, CDR2 YFSETQ. The CDR3 covers 14 residues. V trimming: 4 bases; J trimming: 6 bases; junction bases outside the gene matches: 5. CDR3 in amino acids: CASSIGQGAAEAFF. The CDR3 DNA is TGCGCCAGCAGCATAGGACAGGGGGCGGCTGAAGCTTTCTTT.

This clone has just a few counts. This rearrangement joins TRBV7-2 to TRBJ2-7; 12 bases match TRBD2. CDR1 SGHTA and CDR2 FQGNSA come from the germline V gene. The CDR3 extends over 17 amino acids. With 4 bases clipped from V and 5 bases from J, the junction kept 12 bases outside the gene matches. The CDR3 DNA is TGTGCCAGCAGCTCGCCGGAGCTAGCGGGAGGGAGGAACGAGCAGTACTTC. It encodes CASSSPELAGGRNEQYF.

This clone was seen only once. The CDR3 DNA follows: TGTGCCAGCAGCTTAAGGGGCGGGAACTCCTACGAGCAGTACTTC. Translated, it gives CASSLRGGNSYEQYF. The chain recombines TRBV7-8 with TRBJ2-7, with D possibly being TRBD2 (6 bases). The V gene's germline CDR1 is SGHVS and CDR2 FQNEAQ. CDR3 length: 15 amino acids. V shed 2 bases and J shed 0 bases, with 11 bases lying between them.

The chain carries TRBV5-1 and TRBJ1-2; D might be TRBD1 (6 bases). V shed 3 bases and J shed 0 bases, with 9 bases lying between them. Germline V gene sequence: CDR1 SGHRS, CDR2 YFSETQ. This CDR3 spans 14 amino acids. CDR3 residues: CASSWDTANYGYTF. For the CDR3, the DNA is TGCGCCAGCAGCTGGGACACAGCTAACTATGGCTACACCTTC.

As DNA, the CDR3 is TGTGCCAGCAGGCTTACAGGGTTTGCCACTGAAGCTTTCTTT. Residues: CASRLTGFATEAFF. This sequence joins TRBV11-2 and TRBJ1-1; tentative D call: TRBD1 (6 bases). The germline CDR1 and CDR2 sequences are SGHAT and FQNNGV. Trimming shortened V by 6 bases and J by 4 bases, and 15 bases separated the two germline ends. The CDR3 runs to 14 residues.

This clone was counted once. The CDR3 spells CASSEGLGAGVLYF. The CDR3 coding sequence is TGTGCCAGCAGTGAAGGCCTCGGCGCCGGGGTGTTGTACTTC. The chain uses TRBV6-1 and TRBJ2-7, with a possible D match to TRBD2 (5 bases). V dropped 1 base and J dropped 12 bases, with 19 bases sitting between them. This CDR3 is 14 amino acids long. Germline CDR1 and CDR2: MNHNS and SASEGT.

This clone was recorded a few times. The rearrangement joins TRBV2 to TRBJ1-5, with a possible D match to TRBD1 (6 bases). The germline V gene has CDR1 SNHLY and CDR2 FYNNEI. This CDR3 region has 14 residues. Trimming took 3 bases from V and 7 from J, leaving 13 bases between them. The CDR3 DNA reads as TGTGCCAGCAGTGACCAGGGGATAGGCCAGCCCCAGCATTTT. Amino acid sequence: CASSDQGIGQPQHF. Full variable domain (rest looked up from reference TRBV2 and TRBJ1-5): EPEVTQTPSHQVTQMGQEVILRCVPISNHLYFYWYRQILGQKVEFLVSFYNNEISEKSEIFDDQFSVERPDGSNFTLKIRSTKLEDSAMYFCASSDQGIGQPQHFGDGTRLSIL.

The chain links TRBV11-2 to TRBJ1-2; tentative D call: TRBD1 (5 bases). Germline loops: CDR1 SGHAT, CDR2 FQNNGV. V shed 5 bases and J shed 4 bases, with 17 bases lying between them. The CDR3 is made up of 15 amino acids. The CDR3 is CASSKGGTALYGYTF. In DNA, the CDR3 is TGTGCCAGCAGCAAGGGCGGGACGGCCCTCTATGGCTACACCTTC.

The genes are TRBV9 and TRBJ2-7; 9 bases fit TRBD2. V was pared by 3 bases and J by 2 bases, with 3 bases of the junction left unmatched. The CDR3 sequence is 14 residues long. Germline assignment: CDR1 SGDLS and CDR2 YYNGEE. CDR3 protein: CASSALAGPYEQYF. In DNA, the CDR3 is TGTGCCAGCAGCGCGCTAGCGGGGCCCTACGAGCAGTACTTC.